Listed here is a single T cell receptor beta chain. Its antigen is undetermined. This sample is part of a study of graft-versus-host responses after intestinal transplantation. Findings of the study overall: The marrow of recipients harbored GvH clones, and ileum or blood showed some of them first.

CDR1 is SGDLS, CDR2 YYNGEE, per germline. The CDR3 is 16 amino acids. The ends lost 0 bases at V and 3 bases at J; junction bases unmatched: 7. TCRdb keeps only in-frame clones here, not all; method: immunoSEQ multiplex PCR. The table has 120,000 or so clones, roughly 95% seen once; the top ten hold roughly 0.5%. This TCR was sampled from a human donor who received an intestinal transplant. Sequences were derived from unstimulated CD8+ T cells sorted from spleen or lymph node cells, sampled before intestinal transplant. The chain combines TRBV9 with TRBJ2-3; 7 bases are a match to TRBD1. The CDR3 protein is CASSVDTGVMTDTQYF. In nucleotides, the CDR3 is TGTGCCAGCAGCGTAGACACAGGGGTAATGACAGATACGCAGTATTTT.